The clone carrying this TCR beta chain was counted many times. What it recognizes is unknown. A duration under 3 months, NOSPECS ≥4, CAS ≥3 and moderate-to-severe activity characterized the donors with ophthalmopathy. Diagnosis was based on clinical symptoms, serum thyroxine, TRAb, thyroid ultrasound and orbital computed tomography. This sample stems from a study of Graves' ophthalmopathy and Graves' hyperthyroidism. Germline-derived CDR1 and CDR2 are MDHEN and SYDVKM. The CDR3 is 14 amino acids. The V gene lost 6 bases and the J gene lost 2 bases, with 11 bases spanning the gap. General observations from the study: Blood contained most expanded thyroid clonotypes exceeding 0.001 frequency. Classification of ophthalmopathy versus stable hyperthyroidism by a 13-signature model yielded about 90% sensitivity and about 83% specificity.

Amplification from RNA transcripts yielded the TCR beta CDR3 regions. Following a first-round RT-PCR that used HTBI primers, a second-round multiplex PCR was carried out. MiXCR, applied by TCRdb to the multiplex PCR reads, yields one record per CDR3 protein. Of about 500,000 distinct CDR3 sequences listed, approximately 14% are singletons. The chain combines TRBV28 with TRBJ2-4; a possible D gene is TRBD2 (6 bases). This receptor was obtained from a woman in her 30s with Graves' ophthalmopathy. The sample was blood. CDR3 nucleotide sequence: TGTGCCAGCAGGGGGGGAGCACCCAAAAACATTCAGTACTTC. Residues: CASRGGAPKNIQYF.